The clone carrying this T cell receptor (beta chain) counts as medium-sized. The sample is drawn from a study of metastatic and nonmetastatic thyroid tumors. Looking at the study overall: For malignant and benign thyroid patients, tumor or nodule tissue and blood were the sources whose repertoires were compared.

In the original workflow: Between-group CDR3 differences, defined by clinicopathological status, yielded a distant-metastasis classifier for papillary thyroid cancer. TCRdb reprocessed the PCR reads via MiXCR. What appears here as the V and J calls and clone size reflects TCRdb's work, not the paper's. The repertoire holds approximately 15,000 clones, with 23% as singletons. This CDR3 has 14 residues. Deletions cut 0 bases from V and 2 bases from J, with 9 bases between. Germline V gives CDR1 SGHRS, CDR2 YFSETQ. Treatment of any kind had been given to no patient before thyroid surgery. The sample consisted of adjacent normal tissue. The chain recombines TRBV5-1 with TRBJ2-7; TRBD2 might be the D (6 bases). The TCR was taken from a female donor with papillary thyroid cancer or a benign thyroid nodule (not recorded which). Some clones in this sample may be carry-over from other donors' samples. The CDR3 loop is CASSLAGGPYEQYF. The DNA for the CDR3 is TGCGCCAGCAGCTTGGCCGGGGGACCCTACGAGCAGTACTTC.